This TCR beta chain was sequenced during a study of blood T cells in healthy people across ages. Overall study results and limits: The fall in TCR beta diversity per million T cells was roughly linear with age.

Germline CDR1 SEHNR, CDR2 FQNEAQ (reference sequence). Deletions cut 3 bases from V and 2 bases from J, with 11 bases between. The CDR3 totals 14 residues. This clonotype was counted only a few times. Its antigen is unidentified. Primers used in a second PCR of roughly 6 to 11 cycles were a sample-barcoded 5' primer and a J-beta primer mix. TCRdb re-analysed the 5' RACE reads in MiXCR, keeping a single row per CDR3 protein. This table has about a million distinct CDR3 sequences, about 53% appearing once. This chain links TRBV7-9 with TRBJ2-7; D is perhaps TRBD1 (6 bases). This sequence originates from a woman aged 55-69 years in good health. Sequencing used blood. The CDR3 bases are TGTGCCAGCAGCTTCTGGACAGAGACCTACGAGCAGTACTTC. It specifies CASSFWTETYEQYF.